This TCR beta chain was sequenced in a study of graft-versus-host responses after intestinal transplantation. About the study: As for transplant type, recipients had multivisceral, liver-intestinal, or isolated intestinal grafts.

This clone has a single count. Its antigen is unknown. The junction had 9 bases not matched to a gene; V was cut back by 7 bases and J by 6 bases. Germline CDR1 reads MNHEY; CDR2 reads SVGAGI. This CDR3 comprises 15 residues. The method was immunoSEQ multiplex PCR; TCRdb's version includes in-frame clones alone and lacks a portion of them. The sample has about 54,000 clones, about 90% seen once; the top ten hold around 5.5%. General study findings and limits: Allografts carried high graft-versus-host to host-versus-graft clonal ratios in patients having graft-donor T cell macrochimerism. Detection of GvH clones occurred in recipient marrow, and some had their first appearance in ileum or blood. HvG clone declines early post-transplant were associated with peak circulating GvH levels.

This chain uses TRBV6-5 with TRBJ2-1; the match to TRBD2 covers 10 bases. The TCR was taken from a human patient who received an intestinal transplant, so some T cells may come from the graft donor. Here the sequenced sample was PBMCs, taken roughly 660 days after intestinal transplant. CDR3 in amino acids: CASTRSSGGVNEQFF. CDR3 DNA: TGTGCCAGCACCCGCTCTAGCGGGGGTGTCAATGAGCAGTTCTTC.